Listed below are T cell receptor beta chains from one sample, sequenced in a study of cytomegalovirus exposure and HLA in healthy donors. The data were produced by immunoSEQ multiplex PCR, yet TCRdb's version contains in-frame clones alone and is incomplete. The sample has 90,000 to 100,000 clones, around 88% seen once. Sequencing was done on a sample of PBMCs. Source of these receptors: a woman aged 30 to 39 in good health and CMV-seronegative. Each CDR3 is given without its conserved first and last residue.

TRBJ2-3 TRBV7-2 ASSPFRGGRTDTQY
TRBJ2-1 TRBV28 ASRPAGGKNEQF
TRBJ1-1 TRBV18 ASSPRQQKNTEAF
TRBJ1-1 TRBV6-6 ASSSAGVRTF
TRBJ2-7 TRBV19 ASTDPGGTGREQY
TRBJ2-5 TRBV6-5 ASSYSGTTGETQY
TRBJ2-3 TRBV2 ASTRQGTDTQY
TRBJ1-1 TRBV19 ASSLARQNTEAF
TRBJ1-1 TRBV18 ASSPLPASTVNTEAF
TRBJ1-2 TRBV11-2 ASSYATGLSGYT
TRBJ1-5 TRBV19 ASSIGGYDSEPQH
TRBJ1-4 TRBV5-1 ASSLRGLTNEKLF
TRBJ1-1 TRBV11-2 ASSLEWTANTEAF
TRBJ1-6 TRBV6-5 ASRPPQGRNSPLH
TRBJ1-5 TRBV5-6 ASSLQGNQPQH
TRBJ1-5 TRBV9 ASSPRGGDQPQH